The sequence of this T cell receptor beta chain was determined in a study of PD-1 blockade in classical Hodgkin lymphoma (dated by TCRdb to 2018 to 2021). For the wider study: Nivolumab dosing was 3 mg/kg intravenously every 2 weeks, continuing until either disease progression or unacceptable toxicity. A peripheral blood immune signature of response to PD-1 blockade in classical Hodgkin lymphoma was defined using TCR beta sequencing and CyTOF.

About this clone itself: Its target antigen remains unknown. Per-base quality was not reported, and no clone a single base away is much larger than it.

The full study reports these points: Only a single clinical trial cohort was studied, and what caused the repertoire differences, possibly disease activity or prior therapy, remained undefined. Diversity was lower in patients who began nivolumab less than 1 year after ASCT, so these patients were left out of later analyses to avoid confounding by immune reconstitution. Baseline TCR diversity was reported to be lower in newly diagnosed patients than in healthy donors and to be lower still in relapsed/refractory patients. Among trial patients, those achieving complete response had baseline diversity similar to that of newly diagnosed patients, while diversity was significantly lower in partial responders and progressors. By C4D1, a significant rise was seen in CD4+ TCR diversity but not in CD8+ TCR diversity (p=0.0027 vs p=0.16), and the rise was most apparent among complete responders (p=0.02).

Genomic DNA was isolated using the Qiagen DNeasy kit from unsorted PBMCs as well as from negatively selected CD4+ and CD8+ fractions. TCR beta CDR3 regions were amplified by immunoSEQ multiplex PCR using primers annealing to V and J segments. A synthetic immune receptor repertoire was used to minimize amplification bias, and any remaining bias was removed computationally after sequencing. The original methods were these. Custom Python scripts were used to quantify repertoire diversity as the Shannon entropy index. Unsorted, CD4+ and CD8+ repertoires were examined separately, except in combined analyses, for which CD4+ and CD8+ sequences were merged in silico. Clonal expansion was defined as a frequency increase of at least 2-fold after treatment compared with C1D1, and clones undetected at baseline were assigned a pseudocount of 0.5. Singleton clones were defined as clones with 0 or 1 copy at C1D1, and non-singleton clones were defined as clones with 2 or more copies. By matching protein sequences in sorted samples from the same patient, clones expanded in unsorted samples were annotated as CD4+, CD8+ or unknown. Wilcoxon tests on paired samples were used to test changes in diversity from C1D1 to C4D1. TCRdb took over this immuneACCESS table, retaining in-frame rearrangements with V and J assigned. Such tables are incomplete; in checked studies, under half of the missing clones stem from an unresolved V gene, and the remainder is unexplained. For V, J and clone size, that table is used; D and trimming come from the DNA. The sample has under 5,500 clones on record, about 80% of them singletons. Nearly 25% of the sample lies in the top ten.

The sample's time point, from its label and the paper: cycle 1 day 1 (C1D1), immediately before nivolumab initiation. All trial patients had relapsed after autologous stem cell transplantation, with cohorts A, B and C differing in prior brentuximab vedotin exposure. A Miltenyi CD8+ T cell isolation kit was used for magnetic negative selection to purify CD8+ T cells from thawed PBMCs. A total of around 60 patients with relapsed/refractory classical Hodgkin lymphoma made up the trial cohort, and each patient's best overall response was complete response, partial response or progressive disease. In the multi-cohort phase II CheckMate 205 trial, trial patients received single-agent nivolumab. An independent review committee assessed best overall response by applying the 2007 International Working Group response criteria. Trial PBMCs were obtained immediately prior to nivolumab initiation (C1D1) and on therapy at cycle 2 day 1 and cycle 4 day 1. Peripheral blood was collected in 8 mL Vacutainer Cell Preparation Tubes, from which PBMCs were isolated by centrifugation and then cryopreserved. Purified CD4+ and CD8+ fractions were prepared only for cases in which an additional PBMC sample was available. Magnetically labelled cells were removed on LS columns in a quadroMACS separator, and the flow-through was collected as the purified fraction.

Ends trimmed: V by 9 bases, J by 5 bases; bases unmatched to a gene: 8. The cysteine opens and the phenylalanine closes a CDR3 of 15 amino acids. The kept DNA is CDR3 alone, 45 bases in frame from the first base. Via the germline V gene, CDR1 is SGHVS and CDR2 FQNEAQ. This receptor was taken from a human donor with classical Hodgkin lymphoma. Here the chain combines TRBV7-8 and TRBJ2-2; the junction holds 11 bases that match TRBD1. Sequences were derived from CD8+ T cells from blood, sampled at baseline. The nucleotide sequence is given as TGTGCCAGTAAACCCGGGACAGGGGGGACCGGGGAGCTGTTTTTT. It translates to CASKPGTGGTGELFF.